A selection of T cell receptor beta chains follows, all from one sample in a study of OX40 agonist ivuxolimab in advanced cancers. The method was immunoSEQ multiplex PCR; TCRdb's version includes in-frame clones alone and lacks a portion of them. The sample lists 45,000 to 75,000 clones; about 79% were seen once. Sequencing used CD4+ or CD8+ T cells sorted from blood, obtained in a trial of the OX40 agonist ivuxolimab. The source is an adult with an advanced solid tumor such as melanoma, head and neck, liver or kidney cancer. Each CDR3 is given without its conserved first and last residue.

TRBV2 ASIDGVSYEQY
TRBV5-1 ASMKNGVFGQF
TRBV5-1 ASSLAQNTEAF
TRBV4-1 ASSQVDRASAF
TRBV19 ASSNRRKTGSTGNTIY
TRBV6-1 ASLGSGTEAF
TRBV4-1 ASSQRTGDQPQH
TRBV4-2 ASSQGTSGYNEQF
TRBV11-3 ASSSPYKSYSGRLGEQF
TRBV5-1 ASSFRTGAYEQY
TRBV15 ATSRDSYCYEQY
TRBV7-7 ASSPMALQGGETQY
TRBV7-7 ASSSLAGAQETQY
TRBV11-2 ASRTRGYGQETQY
TRBV5-5 ASSLGTGLVSYEQY
TRBV7-9 ASSNTATEAF
TRBV5-1 ASSLAVGGTDTQY
TRBV2 ASSERSGRAGNIQY
TRBV7-2 ASSSGLANNEQF
TRBV4-2 ASSQERGGGQETQY
TRBV9 ASSAGQDNEKLF
TRBV7-7 ASSFGGSETQY
TRBV7-8 ASSLGPISARRAKNIQY
TRBV7-6 ASSLGSGEETQY
TRBV19 ASSRDRGEGPQY
TRBV11-2 ASSLGAIGRWETQY
TRBV7-6 ASSLSGRVEQY
TRBV7-8 ASSPGQGREKLF
TRBV11-2 ASSLVWTSGTTGELF
TRBV18 ASSPQRDAQETQY
TRBV10-2 ASSETGPNTEAF